This TCR beta chain was captured in a study of blood T cell repertoires in COVID-19. Trimming pared 5 bases from V and 4 bases from J, leaving 9 bases between. Germline values: CDR1 SGHAT, CDR2 FQNNGV. This CDR3 is 12 amino acids long. Assay: immunoSEQ multiplex PCR; the TCRdb copy retains only in-frame clones and omits some. This table has 140,000 or so clones, 65% to 80% appearing once. There are a few counts of this clone. This TCR derives from a man aged 50-60 years with acute or convalescent COVID-19. The rearrangement joins TRBV11-2 to TRBJ2-7; D is perhaps TRBD2 (6 bases). The sequencing input was peripheral blood. This CDR3 is CASSLREYEQYF. The CDR3 nucleotides are TGTGCCAGCAGCCTACGGGAGTACGAGCAGTACTTC.